Listed below are T cell receptor beta chains from one sample, sequenced in a study of cytomegalovirus exposure and HLA in healthy donors. Produced via immunoSEQ multiplex PCR; TCRdb's table is partial and in-frame only. The repertoire consists of 150,000 to 200,000 clones, with about 86% occurring once and the leading ten covering 2% to 2.5%. The sequenced sample was PBMCs. The receptors come from a woman in her thirties in good health and CMV-seronegative. The CDR3 runs from the conserved cysteine through the conserved F or W. The order of the fields is V gene, clone size, J gene, D gene, CDR3 protein, CDR3 DNA. The D gene is left open where the match is weak. The size of a clone is reported for some rows only, either as once, few or many, or as a class for expanded clones.

>TRBV4-3|.|TRBJ2-3|.
CASSQGRFGDTQYF
TGCGCCAGCAGCCAGGGCCGTTTTGGGGATACGCAGTATTTT
>TRBV5-1|.|TRBJ2-3|TRBD2
CASSLPLAGGADTQYF
TGCGCCAGCAGCTTGCCTCTAGCGGGAGGCGCAGATACGCAGTATTTT
>TRBV14|.|TRBJ1-4|.
CASSQEGGWDEKLFF
TGTGCCAGCAGCCAAGAAGGGGGTTGGGACGAAAAACTGTTTTTT
>TRBV11-3|.|TRBJ1-1|.
CASSFRGSPEAFF
TGTGCCAGCAGCTTCAGGGGTTCCCCTGAAGCTTTCTTT
>TRBV11-3|.|TRBJ2-3|TRBD2
CASSGETSGGSGTDTQYF
TGTGCCAGCAGTGGGGAAACTAGCGGGGGGTCGGGCACAGATACGCAGTATTTT
>TRBV9|.|TRBJ2-5|TRBD2
CASSVGGGALETQYF
TGTGCCAGCAGCGTAGGCGGGGGGGCTTTAGAGACCCAGTACTTC
>TRBV27|few|TRBJ1-2|TRBD1
CASAYGDRFGYTF
TGTGCCAGCGCCTACGGGGACAGGTTTGGCTACACCTTC
>TRBV9|few|TRBJ2-4|TRBD1
CASSVRGTEGIQYF
TGTGCCAGCAGCGTAAGGGGGACAGAGGGCATTCAGTACTTC
>TRBV28|.|TRBJ1-1|.
CASSLLQTNTEAFF
TGTGCCAGCAGTTTGTTACAAACGAACACTGAAGCTTTCTTT
>TRBV30|.|TRBJ2-3|TRBD2
CAWAGLAVYDTQYF
TGTGCCTGGGCGGGACTAGCGGTATACGATACGCAGTATTTT
>TRBV28|once|TRBJ2-6|.
CASSPPVSGANVLTF
TGTGCCAGCAGTCCACCGGTCTCTGGGGCCAACGTCCTGACTTTC
>TRBV6-5|few|TRBJ1-1|.
CASSYGRGHTEAFF
TGTGCCAGCAGTTACGGTCGGGGTCACACTGAAGCTTTCTTT
>TRBV4-3|.|TRBJ2-2|TRBD2
CASSLQTSLNTGELFF
TGCGCCAGCAGCCTCCAGACTAGCCTTAACACCGGGGAGCTGTTTTTT
>TRBV28|few|TRBJ1-2|TRBD1
CASSGQGGVYGYTF
TGTGCCAGCAGCGGACAGGGGGGAGTCTATGGCTACACCTTC
>TRBV28|.|TRBJ2-1|.
CASVGTSYNEQFF
TGTGCCAGTGTAGGGACTTCCTACAATGAGCAGTTCTTC
>TRBV6-1|few|TRBJ2-2|.
CASSAQPGLNTGELFF
TGTGCCAGCAGTGCACAACCGGGACTTAACACCGGGGAGCTGTTTTTT
>TRBV29-1|.|TRBJ2-3|TRBD2
CSVGQAGERTDTQYF
TGCAGCGTTGGTCAAGCGGGAGAGAGGACAGATACGCAGTATTTT
>TRBV5-6|.|TRBJ1-2|.
CASSFVGGEGGYTF
TGTGCCAGCAGCTTTGTTGGCGGTGAAGGTGGCTACACCTTC
>TRBV28|.|TRBJ2-7|TRBD1
CASTIQGAHEQYF
TGTGCCAGCACAATTCAGGGGGCCCACGAGCAGTACTTC
>TRBV25-1|.|TRBJ1-5|TRBD1
CASSEQGANNQPQHF
TGTGCCAGCAGTGAACAGGGGGCGAACAATCAGCCCCAGCATTTT
>TRBV6-6|.|TRBJ1-1|.
CASRTRGTEAFF
TGTGCCAGCAGGACCAGGGGCACTGAAGCTTTCTTT
>TRBV6-5|.|TRBJ2-7|.
CASSYSKTYGEQYF
TGTGCCAGCAGTTACTCGAAGACATATGGGGAGCAGTACTTC
>TRBV4-3|.|TRBJ1-1|.
CASSQDQLRGTEAFF
TGCGCCAGCAGCCAAGATCAGTTACGGGGCACTGAAGCTTTCTTT
>TRBV18|.|TRBJ2-7|TRBD2
CASSFTSGGPLEQYF
TGTGCCAGCTCGTTCACTAGCGGGGGGCCTCTCGAGCAGTACTTC
>TRBV7-2|once|TRBJ2-5|TRBD2
CASSAWDLAGAETQYF
TGTGCCAGCAGCGCGTGGGACCTAGCGGGAGCAGAGACCCAGTACTTC
>TRBV11-2|.|TRBJ2-4|.
CASSLELGGGAENSQYF
TGTGCCAGCAGCTTAGAGTTAGGTGGGGGGGCGGAAAACAGTCAGTACTTC
>TRBV6-5|.|TRBJ2-5|TRBD2
CASSYSTSGAGTQYF
TGTGCCAGCAGTTACTCGACTAGCGGGGCAGGGACCCAGTACTTC
>TRBV27|.|TRBJ2-4|.
CASSPVGHSQYF
TGTGCCAGCAGTCCCGTGGGTCACAGTCAGTACTTC
>TRBV5-1|.|TRBJ1-4|TRBD1
CASSPHRGRVEKLFF
TGCGCCAGCAGCCCCCACAGGGGGCGGGTTGAAAAACTGTTTTTT
>TRBV6-1|.|TRBJ2-7|.
CASSEFGGPSYEQYF
TGTGCCAGCAGTGAATTCGGGGGTCCCTCCTACGAGCAGTACTTC
>TRBV5-6|.|TRBJ1-5|TRBD1
CASSRGTGDIRSNQPQHF
TGTGCCAGCAGCCGAGGGACAGGGGACATACGAAGCAATCAGCCCCAGCATTTT
>TRBV28|.|TRBJ2-2|TRBD2
CASSLYGLAGITGELFF
TGTGCCAGCAGTTTATACGGGCTAGCGGGAATCACCGGGGAGCTGTTTTTT
>TRBV9|.|TRBJ2-1|.
CASSRTGSSYNEQFF
TGTGCCAGCAGCCGAACTGGGAGCTCCTACAATGAGCAGTTCTTC
>TRBV7-9|.|TRBJ1-5|.
CASTPAGSNQPQHF
TGTGCCAGCACCCCCGCGGGAAGCAATCAGCCCCAGCATTTT
>TRBV6-1|.|TRBJ2-7|TRBD2
CASSESAGGVYEQYF
TGTGCCAGCAGTGAATCGGCGGGAGGGGTCTACGAGCAGTACTTC
>TRBV7-8|.|TRBJ2-4|TRBD1
CASSVVGRDRKNIQYF
TGTGCCAGCAGCGTAGTTGGCCGGGACAGAAAAAACATTCAGTACTTC
>TRBV5-1|.|TRBJ2-1|.
CASSPGLSRIDEQFF
TGCGCCAGCAGCCCCGGACTATCCCGGATCGATGAGCAGTTCTTC
>TRBV9|.|TRBJ2-4|TRBD1
CASSVTGVDSQYF
TGTGCCAGCAGCGTTACAGGGGTTGACAGTCAGTACTTC
>TRBV5-1|.|TRBJ2-7|.
CASSLSGDYEQYF
TGCGCCAGCAGCTTGTCCGGAGACTACGAGCAGTACTTC
>TRBV9|.|TRBJ2-3|.
CASSVGGLSTDTQYF
TGTGCCAGCAGCGTAGGGGGGCTTAGCACAGATACGCAGTATTTT
>TRBV30|.|TRBJ2-1|TRBD2
CAWSPWGGSFRNEQFF
TGTGCCTGGAGTCCCTGGGGCGGGAGTTTCAGGAATGAGCAGTTCTTC
>TRBV2|.|TRBJ2-2|TRBD1
CASSQLDRDTGELFF
TGTGCCAGCAGCCAGCTCGACAGGGACACCGGGGAGCTGTTTTTT
>TRBV7-9|.|TRBJ1-5|.
CASSPNRDSNQPQHF
TGTGCCAGCAGCCCCAACAGGGATAGCAATCAGCCCCAGCATTTT
>TRBV2|.|TRBJ1-1|.
CASSVSVNTEAFF
TGTGCCAGCAGTGTGAGTGTGAACACTGAAGCTTTCTTT
>TRBV10-3|.|TRBJ1-5|.
CAISESMVAGYSNQPQHF
TGTGCCATCAGTGAGTCTATGGTTGCAGGGTATAGCAATCAGCCCCAGCATTTT
>TRBV29-1|.|TRBJ1-5|TRBD1
CSVGWGQNQPQHF
TGCAGCGTTGGGTGGGGACAGAATCAGCCCCAGCATTTT